This section outlines one TCR beta chain sequence together with its context. This clone was found once. It lacks a known antigen. No clone much larger than this one lies a single base away; base qualities are absent. This record comes from a study of cytotoxic CD8 clonotypes in ibrutinib-treated CLL (dated by TCRdb to 2020 to 2022). Turning to the overall study: The cohort was composed of some ten relapsed/refractory and 15 treatment-naive patients; IGHV unmutated status was identified in approximately 18 patients. Responses were partial in some 24 patients and complete in 2; after median around 65 months follow-up, about 14 stayed in remission and roughly twelve progressed. Response samples were obtained after a median of roughly 13 months of treatment, with a range of about 6 to 36 months. An average of about 250,000 productive templates and some 100,000 productive rearrangements was obtained per sample. Longitudinal samples were available for about 30% of the 86 trial participants. Cryopreserved peripheral blood mononuclear cells were obtained before treatment, at response, and at either sustained remission or disease progression. Every sample from remission and from progressive disease was obtained while the patients were still on ibrutinib. Overall study outcomes, separate from this receptor: Clonality rose at ibrutinib response, remained stable during sustained remission, and dropped back toward baseline at progression. Sampling times were not matched between patients in sustained remission and patients whose disease was progressing, and lymph node repertoires were not examined. Public clonotypes were rare and either contracted or stayed stable during treatment, and the rise in clonality at ibrutinib response reflected the expansion of private clonotypes. At baseline, clonality was higher than in age-matched healthy donors and showed a strong correlation with circulating CD8+ T-cell counts.

The sample's time point label is to be understood as: roughly 25 months on ibrutinib. Approximately 2 micrograms of genomic DNA were extracted from cryopreserved PBMCs for TCR beta library preparation. Longitudinal blood samples from CLL patients on ibrutinib monotherapy were analyzed using high-throughput TCR beta sequencing. The patients took part in an open-label, single-center phase 2 trial of ibrutinib monotherapy. Each clonotype received, on average, around 10x coverage in deep resolution sequencing performed on a MiSeq, where the target depth lay between 1 in 1 million and 1 in 200,000 T cells. TCR beta libraries were generated with the immunoSEQ hsTCRB Kit. Under the source paper's analysis protocol: Data were analyzed with ImmunoSEQ Data Assistant and ImmunoSEQ Analyzer, with V, D and J genes assigned per IMGT definitions. Clonality, which ranges from 0 to 1, was calculated as one minus the normalized Shannon entropy of productive rearrangement frequencies. Only overrepresented clonotypes making up at least 0.05% of each patient's repertoire were included in the public clonotype analysis. Repertoires from 10 to 15 age-matched healthy donors in immuneACCESS were used as clonality controls. In TCRdb, the immuneACCESS table is reduced to in-frame sequences with V and J assigned. These tables do not hold every clone; where another copy was compared, an unresolved V gene accounts for under half, and the others remain unexplained. V and J calls and clone size follow that table, whereas D and trimming were derived from the DNA. For this sample the table gives about 200,000 clones, of which around 70% were detected only once. Jointly, the top ten make up roughly 12% of the sample.

This clonotype was sampled from a human donor with chronic lymphocytic leukemia. The sequenced sample was PBMCs, obtained after 24 months of ibrutinib treatment.

The CDR3 reads CASSQLAGDHGELFF. The sequenced DNA is TGTGCCAGCAGCCAACTAGCGGGAGATCACGGGGAGCTGTTTTTT. Rearrangement joined TRBV14 to TRBJ2-2; 10 central bases correspond to TRBD2. The germline V end is reduced by 2 bases and the J end by 7 bases; junction bases left unmatched: 4. Including the terminal cysteine and phenylalanine, the CDR3 comprises 15 residues. The entry retains the CDR3 DNA only, 45 bases that are in frame from base 1. The germline V gene supplies CDR1 SGHDN and CDR2 FVKESK.